Listed below are T cell receptor beta chains from one sample, sequenced in a study of T cell repertoires in cytomegalovirus infection. Via MiXCR, TCRdb re-called the reads, giving one row per CDR3 protein. The data hold 200,000 to 300,000 distinct CDR3 sequences, with roughly 13% observed a single time. Sequencing was done on a sample of PBMCs. These receptors came from a human donor in good health (CMV status not recorded). Some clones in this sample may be carry-over from other donors' samples. Each CDR3 is given with its conserved first and last residue. A D gene is named only where the DNA matches it firmly. The listing skips clone size in some rows; elsewhere it reads once, few, many or a size class.

clone size: NA; V gene: TRBV20-1; J gene: TRBJ2-2; D gene: TRBD1; CDR3 DNA: TGCAGTGCTAACACCGGGACAGGGGTTGACGGGGAGCTGTTTTTT; CDR3 protein: CSANTGTGVDGELFF
clone size: NA; V gene: TRBV5-3; J gene: TRBJ1-2; D gene: NA; CDR3 DNA: TGTGCCAGCAGTCTACAGATTAGCTACACCTTC; CDR3 protein: CASSLQISYTF
clone size: NA; V gene: TRBV10-3; J gene: TRBJ2-4; D gene: TRBD1; CDR3 DNA: TGTGCCACCTGGACAGGGGCAGCCAAAAACATTCAGTACTTC; CDR3 protein: CATWTGAAKNIQYF
clone size: few; V gene: TRBV12-3/TRBV12-4; J gene: TRBJ1-4; D gene: NA; CDR3 DNA: TGTGCCAGCAGTCCGGACGGTAATGAAAAACTGTTTTTT; CDR3 protein: CASSPDGNEKLFF
clone size: NA; V gene: TRBV20-1; J gene: TRBJ2-3; D gene: TRBD1; CDR3 DNA: TGCAGTGCTAGAGATTGGGGACAGGGGGGATGGCATTTT; CDR3 protein: CSARDWGQGGWHF
clone size: NA; V gene: TRBV25-1; J gene: TRBJ1-2; D gene: NA; CDR3 DNA: TGTGCCAGCAGTGAGAAGACAGAAATCTATGGCTACACCTTC; CDR3 protein: CASSEKTEIYGYTF
clone size: few; V gene: TRBV12-3/TRBV12-4; J gene: TRBJ1-1; D gene: NA; CDR3 DNA: TGTGCCAGCAGTTTCTTGAGGGAGGACACTGAAGCTTTCTTT; CDR3 protein: CASSFLREDTEAFF
clone size: few; V gene: TRBV5-4; J gene: TRBJ2-5; D gene: TRBD2; CDR3 DNA: TGTGCCAGCAGCTTGGCAGCGGGGCTTCAAGAGACCCAGTACTTC; CDR3 protein: CASSLAAGLQETQYF
clone size: many; V gene: TRBV25-1; J gene: TRBJ1-5; D gene: NA; CDR3 DNA: TGTGCCAGCAGTGAAAGCCTCCGGGCACAGCCCCAGCATTTT; CDR3 protein: CASSESLRAQPQHF
clone size: few; V gene: TRBV5-1; J gene: TRBJ1-1; D gene: TRBD1; CDR3 DNA: TGCGCCAGCAGCGAAGACAGGGGCTATGAAGCTTTCTTT; CDR3 protein: CASSEDRGYEAFF
clone size: many; V gene: TRBV7-9; J gene: TRBJ2-7; D gene: NA; CDR3 DNA: TGTGCCAGCAGCCCCCGGGCCGTCGAGCTCGAGCAGTACTTC; CDR3 protein: CASSPRAVELEQYF
clone size: few; V gene: TRBV20-1; J gene: TRBJ2-7; D gene: NA; CDR3 DNA: TGCAGTGCTAGAGATCCCAGGGAAAGCTCCTACGAGCAGTACTTC; CDR3 protein: CSARDPRESSYEQYF
clone size: NA; V gene: TRBV28; J gene: TRBJ2-3; D gene: TRBD2; CDR3 DNA: TGTGCCAGCAGTCCGGGCGGGGGGTTCACAGATACGCAGTATTTT; CDR3 protein: CASSPGGGFTDTQYF
clone size: many; V gene: TRBV7-9; J gene: TRBJ2-3; D gene: NA; CDR3 DNA: TGTGCCAGCAGCTTAGGCCCCGGACAGTCGGCAGATACGCAGTATTTT; CDR3 protein: CASSLGPGQSADTQYF
clone size: many; V gene: TRBV7-9; J gene: TRBJ1-6; D gene: NA; CDR3 DNA: TGTGCCAGCAGCTCGACGGGGAATAATTCACCCCTCCACTTT; CDR3 protein: CASSSTGNNSPLHF
clone size: few; V gene: TRBV28; J gene: TRBJ1-4; D gene: NA; CDR3 DNA: TGTGCCAGCAGTGGCGGGGCCAGGGGTGAAAAACTGTTTTTT; CDR3 protein: CASSGGARGEKLFF
clone size: NA; V gene: TRBV4-1; J gene: TRBJ2-7; D gene: TRBD2; CDR3 DNA: TGCGCCAGCAGCCCTCCGGGACTAGCGGGGGGCGAGCAGTACTTC; CDR3 protein: CASSPPGLAGGEQYF
clone size: many; V gene: TRBV7-3; J gene: TRBJ2-1; D gene: TRBD2; CDR3 DNA: TGTGCCAGCAGCCTCGGGCCCGGGACTAGCGGGGTGAGCTCCTACAATGAGCAGTTCTTC; CDR3 protein: CASSLGPGTSGVSSYNEQFF